This T cell receptor beta chain was sequenced for a study of patients and donors after allogeneic stem cell transplantation. Germline CDR1 reads ENHRY; CDR2 reads SYGVKD. The CDR3 is 13 amino acids in total, end residues counted. TCRdb ran MiXCR on the RT-PCR reads and lists one entry per CDR3 protein. The data contain roughly 140,000 distinct CDR3 sequences, about 36% of them singletons. This clonotype was observed a few times. This CDR3 is missing its conserved last phenylalanine or tryptophan, likely due to a read error. The DNA is left out, because the CDR3 cannot be placed on it with certainty; the CDR3 is given as TCRdb lists it.

This TCR was recovered from a human donor who was either an allogeneic HSCT recipient or a stem cell or donor lymphocyte infusion donor (not recorded which). It is not recorded whose cells these are; they may come from a transplant donor. Sequenced input: blood, either unsorted or a sorted T cell fraction (not recorded which). The rearrangement joins TRBV10-3 to TRBJ2-1; the table calls TRBD1, which could not be checked here. CDR3 protein: CAIRDAEWGEKYY.